The source of this TCR beta chain is a study of CD8+ T cells in alopecia areata. Study-wide results and limits: Many of the expanded lesional clones endured in scalp and blood while on tofacitinib.

The V end was cut by 0 bases, the J end by 5 bases, with 10 bases between. The CDR3 totals 14 residues. Per germline, CDR1 ENHRY and CDR2 SYGVKD. The authors extracted RNA and reverse transcribed it into cDNA as the sequencing template. Libraries were prepared by immunoSEQ multiplex PCR; TCRdb keeps only in-frame clonotypes and omits some of them. Of roughly 110,000 clones detected, less than 60% appear once; the ten largest clones hold approximately 3.1%. Worth noting for this clone: The antigen is undetermined.

Treatment described: oral pan-JAK inhibitor, 5-10 mg twice daily. Source: CD4+ T cells sorted from blood, taken at week 24, from a patient treated with tofacitinib. The rearrangement joins TRBV10-3 to TRBJ2-5; tentatively, D is TRBD1 (5 bases). This clonotype originated in a human donor with alopecia areata. The CDR3 loop is CAISESTQGETQYF. DNA for the CDR3: TGTGCCATCAGTGAGTCGACTCAGGGCGAGACCCAGTACTTC.